This T cell receptor (beta chain) was profiled in a study of blood T cell repertoires in COVID-19. Whole-study context: The study drew acute and convalescent COVID-19 samples from the United States, Italy and Spain. The analysed material was cDNA or gDNA that came from T cells, B-cell-depleted T cells, or PBMCs.

Trimming stripped 8 bases from V and 2 bases from J, with 9 bases between. Looked up from germline, CDR1 is ENHRY and CDR2 is SYGVKD. This CDR3 contains 13 residues. This clone has a handful of counts. Original handling: Amplification with reference gene primers provided the estimates of nucleated cell counts. Sequencing used immunoSEQ multiplex PCR; TCRdb keeps in-frame clones, though not all of them. D and trimming come from the DNA, and the V and J calls and clone size come from that table. The sample shows 250,000 or so clones, approximately 90% of them seen only once. Participants were aged 18 to 89 years, lived in about 26 US areas, and enrolled virtually.

The genes are TRBV10-3 and TRBJ2-2; tentatively, D is TRBD2 (6 bases). The source is a woman aged 25 to 39 with acute COVID-19. Sequencing was performed on PBMCs or T cells enriched from blood (not recorded which). The CDR3 DNA follows: TGTGCCATCGGGACTCACAACACCGGGGAGCTGTTTTTT. As protein: CAIGTHNTGELFF.